These 27 T cell receptor beta chains were all obtained from the same sample, sequenced in a study of blood T cells in healthy people across ages (dated by TCRdb to about 2015). Libraries were prepared through 5' RACE. The sample was run on an Illumina HiSeq 2500. A second PCR of roughly 7 to 12 cycles was run with a J-beta primer mix and a sample-barcoded 5' primer. TCRdb's own reprocessing of the public reads used fastp at Q25 and MiXCR and kept productive beta chains. Every CDR3 protein is listed once, alongside the most common genes and DNA of its rows. The sample table records 1,500,000 or so distinct CDR3 sequences; roughly two fifths of these occur just once. The ten largest account for 4% of the sample. The sample was blood. These receptors all come from a woman younger than 30 in good health.

This chain joins TRBV5-8 and TRBJ1-5; tentatively, D is TRBD1 (5 bases). Germline V gives CDR1 SGHTS, CDR2 YDEGEE. Between the trimmed V and J ends, which lost 0 bases and 10 bases, there was a span of 11 bases. CDR3 size: 13 residues. CDR3 DNA sequence: TGTGCCAGCAGCTTGGTGTTCCAGGGTCCCCAGCATTTT. It codes for CASSLVFQGPQHF.

The genes are TRBV4-2 and TRBJ2-1; possible D gene TRBD1, 5 bases. CDR1 LGHNA and CDR2 YNFKEQ come from the germline V gene. Trimming stripped 0 bases from V and 2 bases from J, with 8 bases between. This CDR3 contains 15 residues. This CDR3 is CASSQDRQTYNEQFF. As DNA, the CDR3 is TGTGCCAGCAGCCAAGATCGACAGACCTACAATGAGCAGTTCTTC.

This clonotype was picked up a small number of times. This rearrangement joins TRBV5-6 to TRBJ2-7; a possible D gene is TRBD2 (6 bases). The CDR3 is 15 residues long. V was shortened by 1 base and J by 4 bases, with 15 bases between the two germline ends. The germline CDR1 and CDR2 sequences are SGHDT and YYEEEE. DNA for the CDR3: TGTGCCAGCAGCTTGAATGGGGGGAACGCATACGAGCAGTACTTC. Translated: CASSLNGGNAYEQYF.

This CDR3 reads CASSYTDTNYEQYF. The CDR3 nucleotides read TGTGCCAGCAGTTATACGGACACAAACTACGAGCAGTACTTC. V gene TRBV6-2 or TRBV6-3 combines with J gene TRBJ2-7; TRBD1 is a possible D gene (5 bases). The V gene's germline CDR1 is MNHEY and CDR2 SVGEGT. V was cut by 3 bases and J by 3 bases, with 12 bases left in between. There are 14 residues in the CDR3.

A few counts support this clonotype. This sequence joins TRBV6-1 and TRBJ2-7, with 7 bases lining up with TRBD2. The germline V gene has CDR1 MNHNS and CDR2 SASEGT. J gave up 1 base and V 7 bases, and 7 bases lay outside the gene matches. The CDR3 extends over 14 amino acids. In DNA form, the CDR3 reads TGTGCCAGCAAGGGGCTAGCGGATTCCTACGAGCAGTACTTC. Its translation: CASKGLADSYEQYF.

This clonotype has a handful of counts. The genes are TRBV4-1 and TRBJ1-2, with D tentatively TRBD1 (5 bases). CDR3 length: 15 amino acids. Trimming pared 1 base from V and 1 base from J, leaving 10 bases between. Germline CDR1 is MGHRA and CDR2 is YSYEKL. CDR3 in amino acids: CASSQGMTVNYGYTF. The CDR3 region has the DNA TGCGCCAGCAGCCAAGGAATGACAGTTAACTATGGCTACACCTTC.

This sequence joins TRBV20-1 and TRBJ2-1; the D gene is possibly TRBD1 (6 bases). The V and J ends lost 4 bases and 1 base respectively, with 11 bases between them. This CDR3 region has 14 residues. Germline-derived CDR1 and CDR2 are DFQATT and SNEGSKA (reference sequence). Here the CDR3 reads CSATGDASYNEQFF. The CDR3 bases are TGCAGTGCTACAGGGGACGCTTCCTACAATGAGCAGTTCTTC.

The table lists this clonotype with a few counts. V and J are TRBV29-1 and TRBJ2-5; a weak D match, TRBD2 (6 bases). Germline-derived CDR1 and CDR2 are SQVTM and ANQGSEA. Deletions cut 5 bases from V and 5 bases from J, with 21 bases between. CDR3 length: 15 amino acids. In DNA form, the CDR3 reads TGCAGCGTTCTTCCCGGGACGGAGGGTGGGGAGACCCAGTACTTC. This encodes CSVLPGTEGGETQYF.

This clonotype was detected a few times. The chain uses TRBV12-3 or TRBV12-4 and TRBJ2-7; D not resolved. V was pared by 5 bases and J by 2 bases, with 13 bases between. The CDR3 is made up of 14 amino acids. In DNA form, the CDR3 reads TGTGCCAGCAGTATGCGCGGCACCACCTACGAGCAGTACTTC. Protein: CASSMRGTTYEQYF.

The V gene is TRBV20-1, the J gene TRBJ1-2; no definite D call. Per germline, CDR1 DFQATT and CDR2 SNEGSKA (reference sequence). The CDR3 spans 14 residues. Trimming took 4 bases from V and 4 from J, leaving 16 bases between them. CDR3 region: CSATTPRKFYGYTF. DNA for the CDR3: TGCAGTGCTACTACTCCCCGGAAATTCTATGGCTACACCTTC.

This sequence joins TRBV12-3 or TRBV12-4 and TRBJ1-2; D is unresolved. This CDR3 has 12 residues. Trimming took 3 bases from V and 10 from J, leaving 12 bases between them. As DNA, the CDR3 is TGTGCCAGCAGTTTTTGGGGAAGCGACTACACCTTC. This translates into CASSFWGSDYTF.

This clonotype was seen more than once but under ten times. The J gene is TRBJ2-3, the V gene TRBV20-1; 8 nucleotides line up with TRBD2. The J segment lost 4 bases and the V segment lost 1 base, leaving 16 bases of the junction unmatched. The germline V gene encodes CDR1 DFQATT and CDR2 SNEGSKA (reference sequence). CDR3 length: 18 amino acids. The CDR3 DNA follows: TGCAGTGCTAGAGCTGGAGGTGGACGGGGGGGCCTCCCAGATACGCAGTATTTT. This codes for CSARAGGGRGGLPDTQYF.

On this clonotype: A read error may be the cause here, since a much bigger clone is one base away. The chain uses TRBV5-1 and TRBJ2-1; D is possibly TRBD2 (6 bases). The germline V gene encodes CDR1 SGHRS and CDR2 YFSETQ. The ends were cut back, 4 bases at V and 8 bases at J, with 16 bases in the middle. The CDR3 covers 14 residues. The CDR3 DNA reads as TGCGCCAGCAGCACCCGTTCGGGGGACCATGAGCAGTTCTTC. Protein sequence: CASSTRSGDHEQFF.

The J gene is TRBJ2-5, the V gene TRBV21-1; TRBD1, as called in the table, went unchecked against the DNA. TRBV21-1 is annotated as a pseudogene. The CDR3 extends over 16 amino acids. The CDR3 coding sequence is TGTGCCAGCATCGACAGGAGGATTGACGGTCAAGAGACCCAGTACTTC. Encoded protein: CASIDRRIDGQETQYF.

The chain combines TRBV11-2 with TRBJ1-1; 7 bases match TRBD1. The CDR3 is 11 amino acids. Per the germline V gene, CDR1 is SGHAT and CDR2 is FQNNGV. J was trimmed by 10 bases and V by 5 bases; bases with no gene match: 4. CDR3 sequence (DNA): TGTGCCAGCAGCGTACAGGGGACAGCTTTCTTT. Its protein product is CASSVQGTAFF.

The gene calls are TRBV30 and TRBJ1-2, with D unresolved. The CDR3 totals 13 residues. The germline CDR1 and CDR2 sequences are GTSNPN and SVGIG (reference sequence). Between the trimmed V and J ends, which lost 2 bases and 5 bases, there was a span of 12 bases. The CDR3 bases are TGTGCCTGGAGTCAGACGCGACTTTATGGCTACACCTTC. It is translated as CAWSQTRLYGYTF.

The V gene is TRBV5-4, the J gene TRBJ1-1; tentatively, D is TRBD1 (5 bases). CDR3 length: 14 amino acids. Per the germline V gene, CDR1 is SGHNT and CDR2 is YYREEE (reference sequence). The CDR3 region is CAFKGRQMNTEAFF. CDR3 DNA sequence: TGTGCATTTAAGGGGAGACAGATGAACACTGAAGCTTTCTTT.

The chain joins TRBV6-2 or TRBV6-3 to TRBJ1-1; 8 bases map to TRBD1. V dropped 2 bases and J dropped 4; count of bases not matched to a gene: 6. The germline CDR1 and CDR2 sequences are MNHEY and SVGEGT. CDR3 length: 15 residues. CDR3 DNA: TGTGCCAGCAGTTACCCATCGGACAGGGTCACTGAAGCTTTCTTT. Translating gives CASSYPSDRVTEAFF.

This clonotype was seen ten or more times. This rearrangement joins TRBV5-5 to TRBJ2-5; D is possibly TRBD2 (5 bases). Between the trimmed V and J ends, which lost 4 bases and 4 bases, there was a span of 5 bases. Germline CDR1 SGHKS, CDR2 YYEKEE (reference sequence). CDR3 size: 11 residues. The CDR3 protein is CASSGRETQYF. Written as DNA, the CDR3 is TGTGCCAGCAGCGGGAGAGAGACCCAGTACTTC.

This clonotype was recorded at least ten times. This rearrangement joins TRBV27 to TRBJ2-3; D gene ambiguous. Germline CDR1 and CDR2: MNHEY and SMNVEV (reference sequence). The CDR3 is made up of 14 amino acids. The ends were cut back, 2 bases at V and 4 bases at J, with 10 bases in the middle. The CDR3 sequence: CASSLGQPPDTQYF. CDR3 in DNA: TGTGCCAGCAGTTTAGGGCAGCCCCCAGATACGCAGTATTTT.

Here the CDR3 reads CASSYSIGGVNEQYF. The DNA for the CDR3 is TGTGCCAGCAGTTACTCGATTGGGGGGGTTAATGAGCAGTACTTC. The chain combines TRBV6-6 with TRBJ2-7; 7 nucleotides match TRBD2. CDR1 is MNHNY, CDR2 SVGAGI, per germline (reference sequence). The V segment lost 0 bases and the J segment 7 bases; nucleotides outside the gene matches: 9. CDR3 length equals 15 residues.

The chain's CDR3 is CASSEISGSMIIQYF. The CDR3 nucleotides are TGTGCCAGCAGTGAAATAAGCGGGAGTATGATCATTCAGTACTTC. The J gene is TRBJ2-4, the V gene TRBV2; TRBD2 agrees at 8 bases. This CDR3 region has 15 residues. Germline V lookup: CDR1 SNHLY, CDR2 FYNNEI. V lost 2 bases, J lost 9 bases, and 9 bases stayed unmatched. The whole variable domain, filled in from reference TRBV2 and TRBJ2-4, reads EPEVTQTPSHQVTQMGQEVILRCVPISNHLYFYWYRQILGQKVEFLVSFYNNEISEKSEIFDDQFSVERPDGSNFTLKIRSTKLEDSAMYFCASSEISGSMIIQYFGAGTRLSVL.

In its sample, this clonotype was seen a few times. The gene calls are TRBV6-5 and TRBJ2-1; 9 nucleotides agree with TRBD1. This CDR3 has 14 amino acids. The germline CDR1 and CDR2 sequences are MNHEY and SVGAGI. Trimming cost V 6 bases and J 8 bases; bases outside gene matches: 8. The CDR3 sequence: CASSNNRDRDEQFF. The CDR3 DNA reads TGTGCCAGCAGCAACAACCGGGACAGGGATGAGCAGTTCTTC.

V and J are TRBV20-1 and TRBJ2-3; D may be TRBD2 (5 bases). The V end lost 6 bases, the J end lost 4 bases, and 11 bases lay between the germline ends. Germline V lookup: CDR1 DFQATT, CDR2 SNEGSKA (reference sequence). CDR3 size: 12 residues. The CDR3 sequence is CSAPTEADTQYF. CDR3 nucleotides: TGCAGTGCCCCGACGGAGGCAGATACGCAGTATTTT.

The gene calls are TRBV7-2 and TRBJ2-3; 9 nucleotides agree with TRBD2. Germline V lookup: CDR1 SGHTA, CDR2 FQGNSA. This CDR3 is built from 15 residues. Germline trimming cut 2 bases from V and 7 bases from J; bases unmatched to any gene: 7. The DNA for the CDR3 is TGTGCCAGCAGCTTATATGCGGGGGGGGGAAATACGCAGTATTTT. Protein product: CASSLYAGGGNTQYF.

This clonotype was counted a few times. The chain links TRBV28 to TRBJ2-1; tentative D call: TRBD1 (6 bases). This CDR3 has 16 amino acids. V lost 2 bases, J lost 7 bases, and 18 bases lay in between. Germline CDR1 reads MDHEN; CDR2 reads SYDVKM. CDR3 amino acids: CASSLPELARGNEQFF. As DNA, the CDR3 is TGTGCCAGCAGTTTACCCGAATTAGCCAGGGGAAATGAGCAGTTCTTC.

A word on this clonotype: The CDR3 does not end in the conserved phenylalanine or tryptophan, so this is likely a read error. The rearrangement links TRBV5-1 to TRBJ1-1; a weak D match, TRBD1 (5 bases). The CDR3 runs 14 residues. Looked up from germline, CDR1 is SGHRS and CDR2 is YFSETQ. The V end was cut by 3 bases, the J end by 5 bases, with 14 bases between. For the CDR3, the DNA is TGCGCCAGCAGCTCCGGACGGGGGGGGACTGAAGCTTTCCTT. Translating gives CASSSGRGGTEAFL.